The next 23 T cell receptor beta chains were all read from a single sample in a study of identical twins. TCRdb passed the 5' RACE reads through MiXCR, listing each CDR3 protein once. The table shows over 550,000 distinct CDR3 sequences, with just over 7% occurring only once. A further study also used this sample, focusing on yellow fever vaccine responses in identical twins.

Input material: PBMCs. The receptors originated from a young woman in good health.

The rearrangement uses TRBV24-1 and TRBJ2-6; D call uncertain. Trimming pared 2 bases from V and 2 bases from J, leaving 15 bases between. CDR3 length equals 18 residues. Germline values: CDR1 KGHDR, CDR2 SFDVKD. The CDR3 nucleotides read TGTGCCACCAGTGATTCCCCCCTCGTAGGGACTGGGGCCAACGTCCTGACTTTC. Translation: CATSDSPLVGTGANVLTF.

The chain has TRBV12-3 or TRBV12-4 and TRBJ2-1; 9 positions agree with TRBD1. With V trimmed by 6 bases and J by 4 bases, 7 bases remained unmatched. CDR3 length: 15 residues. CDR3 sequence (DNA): TGTGCCAGCAGGCTGACGGGACAGGGTTACAATGAGCAGTTCTTC. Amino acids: CASRLTGQGYNEQFF.

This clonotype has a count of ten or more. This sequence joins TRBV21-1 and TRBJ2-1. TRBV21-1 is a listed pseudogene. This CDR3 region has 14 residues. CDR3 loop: CASSKELGTNEQFF. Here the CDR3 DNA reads TGTGCCAGCAGCAAGGAATTGGGAACTAATGAGCAGTTCTTC.

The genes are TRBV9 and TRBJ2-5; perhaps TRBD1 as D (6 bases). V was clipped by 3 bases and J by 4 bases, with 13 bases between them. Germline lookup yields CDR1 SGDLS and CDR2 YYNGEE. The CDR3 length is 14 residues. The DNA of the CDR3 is TGTGCCAGCAGCGCCCCGGACAGCCCAGAGACCCAGTACTTC. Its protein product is CASSAPDSPETQYF.

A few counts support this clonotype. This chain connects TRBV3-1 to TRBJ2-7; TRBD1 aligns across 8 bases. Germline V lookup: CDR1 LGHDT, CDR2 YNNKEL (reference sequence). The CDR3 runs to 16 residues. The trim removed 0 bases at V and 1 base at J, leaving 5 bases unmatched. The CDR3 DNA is TGTGCCAGCAGCCAAGATCGACAGGGGAGGTCCTACGAGCAGTACTTC. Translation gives CASSQDRQGRSYEQYF.

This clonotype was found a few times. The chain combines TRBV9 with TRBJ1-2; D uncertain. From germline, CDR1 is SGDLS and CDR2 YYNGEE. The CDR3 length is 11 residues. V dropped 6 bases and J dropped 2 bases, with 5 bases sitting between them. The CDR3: CASTNNYGYTF. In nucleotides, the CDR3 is TGTGCCAGCACCAACAACTATGGCTACACCTTC.

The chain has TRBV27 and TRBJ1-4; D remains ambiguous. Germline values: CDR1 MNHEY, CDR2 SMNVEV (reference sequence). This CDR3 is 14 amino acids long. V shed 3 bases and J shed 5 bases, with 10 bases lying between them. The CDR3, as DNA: TGTGCCAGCAGTTTGGGTGCCCCAAATGAAAAACTGTTTTTT. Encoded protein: CASSLGAPNEKLFF.

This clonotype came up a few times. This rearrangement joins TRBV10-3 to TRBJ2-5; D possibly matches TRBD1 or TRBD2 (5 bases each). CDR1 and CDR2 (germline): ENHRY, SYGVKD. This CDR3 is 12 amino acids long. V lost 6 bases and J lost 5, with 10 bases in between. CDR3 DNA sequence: TGTGCCATCAGCCAGGGAGTGGAGACCCAGTACTTC. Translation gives CAISQGVETQYF.

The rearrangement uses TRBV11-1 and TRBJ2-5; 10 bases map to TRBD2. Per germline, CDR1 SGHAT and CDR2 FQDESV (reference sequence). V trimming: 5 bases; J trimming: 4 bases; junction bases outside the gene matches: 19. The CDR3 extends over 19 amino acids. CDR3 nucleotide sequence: TGTGCCAGCAGCCCCCCGCTTGGTCTAGCGGGAGAAGAGGGAGAGACCCAGTACTTC. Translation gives CASSPPLGLAGEEGETQYF.

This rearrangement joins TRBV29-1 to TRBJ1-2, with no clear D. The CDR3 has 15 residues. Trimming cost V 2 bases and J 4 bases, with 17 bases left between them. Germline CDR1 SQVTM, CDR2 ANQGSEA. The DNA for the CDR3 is TGCAGCGTTGAAAGTAGGACCGCCGCGAGCTATGGCTACACCTTC. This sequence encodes CSVESRTAASYGYTF.

The CDR3 DNA reads TGTGCCACCAGTGATCTAGCGGAGGGGGGGATCAATGAGCAGTTCTTC. It encodes CATSDLAEGGINEQFF. This rearrangement joins TRBV24-1 to TRBJ2-1; D perhaps matches TRBD2 (7 bases). The CDR3 extends over 16 amino acids. Between the trimmed V and J ends, which lost 3 bases and 6 bases, there was a span of 17 bases. Germline V lookup: CDR1 KGHDR, CDR2 SFDVKD.

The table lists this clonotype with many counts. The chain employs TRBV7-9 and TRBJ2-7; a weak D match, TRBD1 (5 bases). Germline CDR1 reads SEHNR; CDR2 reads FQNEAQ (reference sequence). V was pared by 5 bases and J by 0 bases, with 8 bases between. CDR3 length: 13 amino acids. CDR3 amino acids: CASSKDNSYEQYF. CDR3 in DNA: TGTGCCAGCAGCAAGGACAACTCCTACGAGCAGTACTTC.

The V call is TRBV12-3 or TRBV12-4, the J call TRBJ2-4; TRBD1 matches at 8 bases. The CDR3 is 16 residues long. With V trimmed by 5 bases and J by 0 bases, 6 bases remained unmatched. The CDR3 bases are TGTGCCAGCAGTGGACAGGGAACTATAGCCAAAAACATTCAGTACTTC. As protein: CASSGQGTIAKNIQYF.

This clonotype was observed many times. The CDR3 coding sequence is TGCGCCAGCACCTTAGGGGGCAGGGGGCTATTGATCCACAATGAGCAGTTCTTC. Translation gives CASTLGGRGLLIHNEQFF. This chain connects TRBV5-1 to TRBJ2-1; 8 nucleotides line up with TRBD1. Germline V gives CDR1 SGHRS, CDR2 YFSETQ. Trimming cost V 6 bases and J 5 bases; bases outside gene matches: 19. CDR3 size: 18 residues.

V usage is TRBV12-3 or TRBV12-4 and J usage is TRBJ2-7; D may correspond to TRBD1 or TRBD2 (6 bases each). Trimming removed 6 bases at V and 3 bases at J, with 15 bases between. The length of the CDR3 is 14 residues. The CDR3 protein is CASSTDGGYYEQYF. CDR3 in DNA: TGTGCCAGCAGCACCGACGGGGGCTACTACGAGCAGTACTTC.

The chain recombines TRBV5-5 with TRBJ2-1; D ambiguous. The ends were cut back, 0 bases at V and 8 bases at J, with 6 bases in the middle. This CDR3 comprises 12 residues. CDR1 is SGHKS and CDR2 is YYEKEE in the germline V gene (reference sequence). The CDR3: CASSLVSHEQFF. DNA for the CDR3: TGTGCCAGCAGCTTGGTGTCGCATGAGCAGTTCTTC.

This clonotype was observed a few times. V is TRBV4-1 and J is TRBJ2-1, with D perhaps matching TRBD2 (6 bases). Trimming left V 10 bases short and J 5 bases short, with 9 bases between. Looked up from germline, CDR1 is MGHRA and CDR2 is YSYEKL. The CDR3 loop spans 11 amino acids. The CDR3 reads CATRENNEQFF. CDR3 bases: TGCGCCACCCGGGAGAACAATGAGCAGTTCTTC.

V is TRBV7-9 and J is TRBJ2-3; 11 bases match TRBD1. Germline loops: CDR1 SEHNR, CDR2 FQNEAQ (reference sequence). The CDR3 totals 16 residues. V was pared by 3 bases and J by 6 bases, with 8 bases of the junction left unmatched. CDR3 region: CASSFSGQGVSDTQYF. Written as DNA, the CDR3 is TGTGCCAGCAGCTTTTCGGGACAGGGGGTATCGGATACGCAGTATTTT. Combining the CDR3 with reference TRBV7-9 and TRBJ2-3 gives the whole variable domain DTGVSQNPRHKITKRGQNVTFRCDPISEHNRLYWYRQTLGQGPEFLTYFQNEAQLEKSRLLSDRFSAERPKGSFSTLEIQRTEQGDSAMYLCASSFSGQGVSDTQYFGPGTRLTVL.

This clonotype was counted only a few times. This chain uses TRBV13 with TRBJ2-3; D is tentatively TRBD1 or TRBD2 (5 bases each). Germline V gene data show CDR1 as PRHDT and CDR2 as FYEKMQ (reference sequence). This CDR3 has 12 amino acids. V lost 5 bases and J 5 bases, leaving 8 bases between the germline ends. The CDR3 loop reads CASSRDVDTQYF. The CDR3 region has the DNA TGTGCCAGCAGCCGGGACGTAGATACGCAGTATTTT.

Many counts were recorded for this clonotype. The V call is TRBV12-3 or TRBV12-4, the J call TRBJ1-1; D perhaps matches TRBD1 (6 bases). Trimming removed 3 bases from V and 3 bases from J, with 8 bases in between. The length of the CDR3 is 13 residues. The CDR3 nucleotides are TGTGCCAGCAGTTTGACAGGATACACTGAAGCTTTCTTT. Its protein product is CASSLTGYTEAFF.

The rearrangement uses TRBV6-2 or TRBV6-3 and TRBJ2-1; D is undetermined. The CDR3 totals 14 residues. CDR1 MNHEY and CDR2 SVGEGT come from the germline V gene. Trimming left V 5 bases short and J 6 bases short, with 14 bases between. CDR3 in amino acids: CASSIRSLGNEQFF. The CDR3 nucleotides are TGTGCCAGCAGTATTAGGTCGCTAGGCAATGAGCAGTTCTTC.

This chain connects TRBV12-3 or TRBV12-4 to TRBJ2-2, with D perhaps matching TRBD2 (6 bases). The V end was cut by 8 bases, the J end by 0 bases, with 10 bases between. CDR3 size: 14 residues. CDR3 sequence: CASATSPNTGELFF. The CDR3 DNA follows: TGTGCCAGCGCAACTAGCCCGAACACCGGGGAGCTGTTTTTT.

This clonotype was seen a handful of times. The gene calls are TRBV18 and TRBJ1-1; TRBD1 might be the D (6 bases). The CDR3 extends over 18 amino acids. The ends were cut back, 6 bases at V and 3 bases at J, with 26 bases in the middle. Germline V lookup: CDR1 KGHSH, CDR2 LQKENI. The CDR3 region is CASSGGAGDVRWDTEAFF. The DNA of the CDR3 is TGTGCCAGCTCGGGCGGGGCAGGGGACGTCCGATGGGACACTGAAGCTTTCTTT.